These T cell receptor beta chains were read from a single sample in a study of blood T cell repertoires in COVID-19. Sequencing was performed with immunoSEQ multiplex PCR; in TCRdb, only in-frame clones are kept and a portion is missing. Of 200,000 to 250,000 clones in the sample, about 89% were seen once. Sequencing was done on a sample of PBMCs or T cells enriched from blood (not recorded which). The receptor source for this set is a woman between 25 and 40 years old who had recovered from COVID-19. Each CDR3 is given with its conserved first and last residue. Fields, in order: D gene, V gene, clone size, J gene, CDR3 DNA, CDR3 protein. The D gene is left open where the match is weak. For some rows the clone size is stated as once, few or many, or as a class when expanded; others skip it.

d_call: .; v_call: TRBV6-4; clone_size: .; j_call: TRBJ2-7; cdr3_nt: TGTGCCAGCAGTAGATTCAGGGAAAGGCCCTCCTACGAGCAGTACTTC; cdr3_aa: CASSRFRERPSYEQYF
d_call: TRBD1; v_call: TRBV11-3; clone_size: .; j_call: TRBJ2-1; cdr3_nt: TGTGCCAGCAGCTTAGGGCAGGGGGTTTTTCATGAGCAGTTCTTC; cdr3_aa: CASSLGQGVFHEQFF
d_call: .; v_call: TRBV11-2; clone_size: .; j_call: TRBJ2-1; cdr3_nt: TGTGCCAGCAGGGGCGAGCGGGCCTACAATGAGCAGTTCTTC; cdr3_aa: CASRGERAYNEQFF
d_call: TRBD1; v_call: TRBV27; clone_size: .; j_call: TRBJ1-2; cdr3_nt: TGTGCCAGCAGTTATACTAGACAGGGAATTAACTATGGCTACACCTTC; cdr3_aa: CASSYTRQGINYGYTF
d_call: TRBD1; v_call: TRBV6-5; clone_size: .; j_call: TRBJ2-1; cdr3_nt: TGTGCCAGCAGCCCCCTGGGCAGGGGGAATGAGCAGTTCTTC; cdr3_aa: CASSPLGRGNEQFF
d_call: TRBD1; v_call: TRBV18; clone_size: few; j_call: TRBJ1-2; cdr3_nt: TGTGCCAGCTCACCATCGACAGGGGGAACCAGCTTAAGCGGCTACACCTTC; cdr3_aa: CASSPSTGGTSLSGYTF
d_call: TRBD1; v_call: TRBV19; clone_size: .; j_call: TRBJ1-4; cdr3_nt: TGTGCCACGCAAGGGACAGCTAATGAAAAACTGTTTTTT; cdr3_aa: CATQGTANEKLFF
d_call: TRBD2; v_call: TRBV27; clone_size: .; j_call: TRBJ2-1; cdr3_nt: TGTGCCAGCAGTTTGGGCGGGGGATACAATGAGCAGTTCTTC; cdr3_aa: CASSLGGGYNEQFF
d_call: TRBD1; v_call: TRBV6-5; clone_size: .; j_call: TRBJ2-3; cdr3_nt: TGTGCCAGCAGCTCCTGGGGACAGGGAGCAGATACGCAGTATTTT; cdr3_aa: CASSSWGQGADTQYF
d_call: .; v_call: TRBV28; clone_size: .; j_call: TRBJ1-1; cdr3_nt: TGTGCCAGCAGTTTGTTTCAGTCAGGGAACACTGAAGCTTTCTTT; cdr3_aa: CASSLFQSGNTEAFF
d_call: TRBD1; v_call: TRBV28; clone_size: .; j_call: TRBJ1-1; cdr3_nt: TGTGCCAGCAGTTTACTAACAGGGGGCACTGAAGCTTTCTTT; cdr3_aa: CASSLLTGGTEAFF
d_call: TRBD1; v_call: TRBV7-3; clone_size: .; j_call: TRBJ1-2; cdr3_nt: TGTGCCAGCAGCCCCGGACAGGTCCGTAACTATGGCTACACCTTC; cdr3_aa: CASSPGQVRNYGYTF
d_call: TRBD1; v_call: TRBV18; clone_size: .; j_call: TRBJ2-5; cdr3_nt: TGTGCCAGCTCACCGAGACAGGGGGAGACCCAGTACTTC; cdr3_aa: CASSPRQGETQYF
d_call: .; v_call: TRBV18; clone_size: .; j_call: TRBJ1-2; cdr3_nt: TGTGCCAGCTCACCAGAAGCCGGAGCTGGCTACACCTTC; cdr3_aa: CASSPEAGAGYTF
d_call: .; v_call: TRBV18; clone_size: .; j_call: TRBJ1-1; cdr3_nt: TGTGCCAGCTCCCAAAACGGGGACACTGAAGCTTTCTTT; cdr3_aa: CASSQNGDTEAFF
d_call: TRBD1; v_call: TRBV5-1; clone_size: once; j_call: TRBJ2-2; cdr3_nt: TGCGCCAGCAGCTTGCAGGGGGTGAACACCGGGGAGCTGTTTTTT; cdr3_aa: CASSLQGVNTGELFF
d_call: TRBD1; v_call: TRBV5-4; clone_size: .; j_call: TRBJ1-1; cdr3_nt: TGTGCCAGCAGCTTGAGACAGGGGGTGTTTACTGAAGCTCTCTTT; cdr3_aa: CASSLRQGVFTEALF
d_call: .; v_call: TRBV30; clone_size: .; j_call: TRBJ1-2; cdr3_nt: TGTGCCTGGAGTAACAGGGCTTACGGCTACACCTTC; cdr3_aa: CAWSNRAYGYTF
d_call: .; v_call: TRBV25-1; clone_size: .; j_call: TRBJ2-3; cdr3_nt: TGTGCCAGCAGTGAAAGCGCGGGTACAGTAACAGATACGCAGTATTTT; cdr3_aa: CASSESAGTVTDTQYF
d_call: TRBD2; v_call: TRBV9; clone_size: .; j_call: TRBJ2-3; cdr3_nt: TGTGCCAGCAGCGTAGGGGCGGGAGTGGGCACAGATACGCAGTATTTT; cdr3_aa: CASSVGAGVGTDTQYF
d_call: .; v_call: TRBV28; clone_size: .; j_call: TRBJ2-1; cdr3_nt: TGTGCCAGTCTCTCTCAGGGGACATTTGAGCAGTTCTTC; cdr3_aa: CASLSQGTFEQFF
d_call: TRBD1; v_call: TRBV27; clone_size: few; j_call: TRBJ2-7; cdr3_nt: TGTGCCAGCAGTCTCCTCGCAGGGGGCGTCCACGAGCAGTACTTC; cdr3_aa: CASSLLAGGVHEQYF
d_call: TRBD1; v_call: TRBV20-1; clone_size: .; j_call: TRBJ1-2; cdr3_nt: TGCAGTGCTAGTGACAGGGGGCTAACCTATGGCTACACCTTC; cdr3_aa: CSASDRGLTYGYTF
d_call: TRBD2; v_call: TRBV28; clone_size: .; j_call: TRBJ2-1; cdr3_nt: TGTGCCAGCAGTTCAAACCTAGCGGTCTATGAGCAGTTCTTC; cdr3_aa: CASSSNLAVYEQFF
d_call: .; v_call: TRBV28; clone_size: .; j_call: TRBJ2-1; cdr3_nt: TGTGCCAGCAGTTTTTATGCAGTTACCTACAATGAGCAGTTCTTC; cdr3_aa: CASSFYAVTYNEQFF
d_call: .; v_call: TRBV6-2/TRBV6-3; clone_size: .; j_call: TRBJ2-3; cdr3_nt: TGTGCCAGCAGCCCACTGTATATGCAGTATTTT; cdr3_aa: CASSPLYMQYF
d_call: TRBD2; v_call: TRBV11-2; clone_size: few; j_call: TRBJ2-1; cdr3_nt: TGTGCCAGCAGCTCCTATCTAGCGGGAGGTCAGCAGTTCTTC; cdr3_aa: CASSSYLAGGQQFF
d_call: .; v_call: TRBV6-5; clone_size: .; j_call: TRBJ1-6; cdr3_nt: TGTGCCAGCAGTTACGAGGTCGACTCACCCCTCCACTTT; cdr3_aa: CASSYEVDSPLHF
d_call: .; v_call: TRBV7-9; clone_size: .; j_call: TRBJ2-1; cdr3_nt: TGTGCCAGCAGCTCGTGGAGGGCCTCAAATGAGCAGTTCTTC; cdr3_aa: CASSSWRASNEQFF
d_call: .; v_call: TRBV30; clone_size: .; j_call: TRBJ1-4; cdr3_nt: TGTGCCTGGAGTGTACAGGGAGACGAAAAACTGTTTTTT; cdr3_aa: CAWSVQGDEKLFF
d_call: TRBD2; v_call: TRBV15; clone_size: .; j_call: TRBJ2-1; cdr3_nt: TGTGCCACCAGCGGAGGGACTAGCGGGAGTCCCAGCTCCTACAATGAGCAGTTCTTC; cdr3_aa: CATSGGTSGSPSSYNEQFF
d_call: TRBD1; v_call: TRBV18; clone_size: .; j_call: TRBJ1-5; cdr3_nt: TGTGCCAGCTCACCAAGCAGCCAGGGGGCTCAGCCCCAGCATTTT; cdr3_aa: CASSPSSQGAQPQHF
d_call: TRBD2; v_call: TRBV4-3; clone_size: .; j_call: TRBJ2-7; cdr3_nt: TGCGCCAGCAGCCAAGATTGGAGCAGCGGGAGGGAAGGCGAGCAGTACTTC; cdr3_aa: CASSQDWSSGREGEQYF
d_call: TRBD1; v_call: TRBV24-1; clone_size: once; j_call: TRBJ2-5; cdr3_nt: TGTGCCACCAGTGATTTGGCAGGGGGAGAGACCCAGTACTTC; cdr3_aa: CATSDLAGGETQYF
d_call: .; v_call: TRBV4-2; clone_size: .; j_call: TRBJ1-2; cdr3_nt: TGTGCCAGCAGCCAAGATCCGGACTCGCGCGGCTACACCTTC; cdr3_aa: CASSQDPDSRGYTF
d_call: TRBD1; v_call: TRBV19; clone_size: .; j_call: TRBJ1-1; cdr3_nt: TGTGCCAGCCTAGGACAGGGTTACACTGAAGCTTTCTTT; cdr3_aa: CASLGQGYTEAFF